One TCR beta chain is described in this entry. The study profiled TCR beta VDJ and CDR3 using genomic DNA as template. Via MiXCR, TCRdb re-called the reads, giving one row per CDR3 protein. The sample carries 200,000 to 250,000 distinct CDR3 sequences, 55% to 65% recorded once. The CDR3 spans 13 residues. Germline V lookup: CDR1 SGHTA, CDR2 FQGNSA. Trimming cost V 4 bases and J 6 bases, with 13 bases left between them. This entry comes from a study of CD8+CD57+ T cells in acquired aplastic anemia. Those patients picked for sequencing had displayed CD8+CD57+ cell expansion on flow cytometry. The rearrangement uses TRBV7-2 and TRBJ2-7; maybe TRBD2 (6 bases). Sequencing was performed on sorted CD4+, CD8+, or CD8+CD57+ T cells (not recorded which) from PBMCs. This TCR was recovered from a human donor with aplastic anemia. The CDR3 DNA follows: TGTGCCAGCAGCTCCCGACGGGGGACCGAGCAGTACTTC. It is translated as CASSSRRGTEQYF.